This T cell receptor beta chain was obtained from a study of blood T cell repertoires in COVID-19. Whole-study context: Researchers got acute and convalescent COVID-19 samples from the United States, Italy and Spain.

In the study's own analysis: For nucleated cells, counts were estimated from reference gene primer amplification. Generated by immunoSEQ multiplex PCR, the TCRdb table keeps only in-frame clones and is missing some. V and J calls and clone size are those listed in that table; D and trimming were worked out from the DNA. Here the sample spans 300,000 to 350,000 clones, around 90% being singletons. Clinical histories supplied by participants themselves formed the basis of cohort assignment. Resolution of symptoms, clearance, or two negative PCRs was present in recovered Cohort 3 donors. The germline gives CDR1 SGHTA, CDR2 FQGTGA. The CDR3 consists of 13 residues. J lost 6 bases, V lost 3 bases, and 2 bases had no gene match.

The chain joins TRBV7-3 to TRBJ2-1; 7 bases fit TRBD1. The receptor comes from a woman aged 18-29 years who had recovered from COVID-19. Sequenced: PBMCs or T cells enriched from blood (not recorded which). CDR3 loop: CASSLGTANEQFF. CDR3 nucleotides: TGTGCCAGCAGCTTGGGGACAGCCAATGAGCAGTTCTTC. The whole variable domain, filled in from reference TRBV7-3 and TRBJ2-1, reads GAGVSQTPSNKVTEKGKYVELRCDPISGHTALYWYRQSLGQGPEFLIYFQGTGAADDSGLPNDRFFAVRPEGSVSTLKIQRTERGDSAVYLCASSLGTANEQFFGPGTRLTVL.